The T cell receptor (beta chain) under discussion was sequenced for a study of blood T cell repertoires in COVID-19. Study-wide context: There were acute and convalescent COVID-19 samples, and they came from the United States, Italy and Spain.

Using immunoSEQ multiplex PCR, the repertoire was profiled, and TCRdb retains in-frame clones only, with some absent. The sample carries some 190,000 clones, roughly 80% recorded once. V gave up 2 bases and J gave up 2 bases; unmatched junction bases: 5. This CDR3 is 16 amino acids long. Germline CDR1 reads SGHTA; CDR2 reads FQGNSA. Sequenced input: PBMCs or T cells enriched from blood (not recorded which). The TCR comes from a woman aged 25 to 39 who had recovered from COVID-19. This chain links TRBV7-2 with TRBJ2-3; 9 bases align to TRBD2. CDR3 loop: CASSLRREGPTDTQYF. CDR3 DNA: TGTGCCAGCAGCTTACGGCGGGAGGGCCCCACAGATACGCAGTATTTT. The full variable domain, completed using reference TRBV7-2 and TRBJ2-3, is GAGVSQSPSNKVTEKGKDVELRCDPISGHTALYWYRQSLGQGLEFLIYFQGNSAPDKSGLPSDRFSAERTGGSVSTLTIQRTQQEDSAVYLCASSLRREGPTDTQYFGPGTRLTVL.